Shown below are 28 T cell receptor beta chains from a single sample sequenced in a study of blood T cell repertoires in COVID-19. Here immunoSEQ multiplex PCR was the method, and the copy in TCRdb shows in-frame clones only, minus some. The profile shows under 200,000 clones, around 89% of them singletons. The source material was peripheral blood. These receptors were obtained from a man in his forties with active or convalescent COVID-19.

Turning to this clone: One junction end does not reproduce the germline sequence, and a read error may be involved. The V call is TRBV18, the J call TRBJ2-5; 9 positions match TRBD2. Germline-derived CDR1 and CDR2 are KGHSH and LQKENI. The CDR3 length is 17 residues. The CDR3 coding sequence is TGTGCCAGCGCACCCCTAGCGGGGATCACTTCTAAAGAGACCCAGTACTTC. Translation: CASAPLAGITSKETQYF.

CDR3 coding DNA: TGTGCCAGCAGAGCCGGGACAGGTAACACTGAAGCTTTCTTT. Its translation is CASRAGTGNTEAFF. V is TRBV2 and J is TRBJ1-1; 8 bases align to TRBD1. The CDR3 has 14 residues. Trimming removed 6 bases from V and 2 bases from J; junction bases left unmatched: 5. Germline V CDR1 and CDR2: SNHLY, FYNNEI.

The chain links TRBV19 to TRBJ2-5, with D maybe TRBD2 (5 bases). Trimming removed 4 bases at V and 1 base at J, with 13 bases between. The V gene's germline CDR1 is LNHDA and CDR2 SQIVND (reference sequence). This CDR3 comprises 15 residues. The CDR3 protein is CASSTAPGFQETQYF. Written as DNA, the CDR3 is TGTGCCAGTAGTACCGCTCCGGGGTTCCAAGAGACCCAGTACTTC.

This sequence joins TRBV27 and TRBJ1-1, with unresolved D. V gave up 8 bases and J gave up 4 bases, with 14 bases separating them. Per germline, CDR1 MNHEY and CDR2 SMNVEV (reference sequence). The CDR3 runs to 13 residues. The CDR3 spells CASLDFSGTEAFF. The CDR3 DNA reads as TGTGCCAGCCTCGACTTTTCGGGCACTGAAGCTTTCTTT.

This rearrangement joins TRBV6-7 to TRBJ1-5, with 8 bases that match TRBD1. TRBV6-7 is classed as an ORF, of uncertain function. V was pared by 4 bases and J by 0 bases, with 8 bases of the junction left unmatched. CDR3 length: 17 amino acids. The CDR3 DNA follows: TGTGCCAGCAGTTCCCCCACAGGGGGATATAGCAATCAGCCCCAGCATTTT. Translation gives CASSSPTGGYSNQPQHF.

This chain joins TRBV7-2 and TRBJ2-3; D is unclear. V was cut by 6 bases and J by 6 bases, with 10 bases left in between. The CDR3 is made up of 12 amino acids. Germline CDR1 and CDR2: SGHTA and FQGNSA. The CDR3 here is CASSQAWDTQYF. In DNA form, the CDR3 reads TGTGCCAGCAGTCAGGCTTGGGATACGCAGTATTTT.

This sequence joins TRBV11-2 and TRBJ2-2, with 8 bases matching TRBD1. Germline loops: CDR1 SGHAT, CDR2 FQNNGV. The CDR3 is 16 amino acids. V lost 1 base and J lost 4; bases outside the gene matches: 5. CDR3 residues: CASSLGQGAFTGELFF. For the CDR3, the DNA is TGTGCCAGCAGCTTAGGGCAGGGGGCGTTCACCGGGGAGCTGTTTTTT.

The CDR3 reads CASSIRQKPMNTEAFF. In DNA, the CDR3 is TGTGCCAGCAGCATTAGACAAAAACCCATGAACACTGAAGCTTTCTTT. The J gene is TRBJ1-1, the V gene TRBV13; no definite D call. Per the germline V gene, CDR1 is PRHDT and CDR2 is FYEKMQ (reference sequence). Trimming removed 5 bases from V and 0 bases from J, with 16 bases in between. The CDR3 is 16 residues long.

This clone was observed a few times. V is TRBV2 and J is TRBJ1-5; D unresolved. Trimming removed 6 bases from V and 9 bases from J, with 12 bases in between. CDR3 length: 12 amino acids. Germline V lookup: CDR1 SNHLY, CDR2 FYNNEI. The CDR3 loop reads CASSGDDAPQHF. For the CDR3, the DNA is TGTGCCAGCAGCGGAGACGACGCGCCCCAGCATTTT.

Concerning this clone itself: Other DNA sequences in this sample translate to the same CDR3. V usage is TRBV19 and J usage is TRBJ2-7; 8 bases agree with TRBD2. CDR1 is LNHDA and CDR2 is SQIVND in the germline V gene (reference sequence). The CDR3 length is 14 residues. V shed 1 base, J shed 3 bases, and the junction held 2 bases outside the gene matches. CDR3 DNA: TGTGCCAGTAGTATAGGGCTAGCGGGCTACGAGCAGTACTTC. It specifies CASSIGLAGYEQYF.

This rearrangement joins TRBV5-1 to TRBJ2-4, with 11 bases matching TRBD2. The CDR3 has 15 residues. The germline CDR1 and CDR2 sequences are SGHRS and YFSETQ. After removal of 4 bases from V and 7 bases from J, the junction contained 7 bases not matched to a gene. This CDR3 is CASSPGLAGLNIQYF. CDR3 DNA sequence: TGCGCCAGCAGCCCCGGACTAGCGGGTCTCAACATTCAGTACTTC.

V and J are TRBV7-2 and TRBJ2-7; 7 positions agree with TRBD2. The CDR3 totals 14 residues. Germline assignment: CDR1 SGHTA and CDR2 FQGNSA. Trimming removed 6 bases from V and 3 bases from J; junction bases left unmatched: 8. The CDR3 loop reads CASSLNAGVYEQYF. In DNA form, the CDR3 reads TGTGCCAGCAGTTTAAACGCGGGGGTCTACGAGCAGTACTTC.

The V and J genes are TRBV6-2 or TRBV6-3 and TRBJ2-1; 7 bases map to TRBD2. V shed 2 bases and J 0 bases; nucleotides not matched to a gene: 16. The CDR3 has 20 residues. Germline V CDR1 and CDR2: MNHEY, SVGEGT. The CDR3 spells CASSYSGAWRDQSSYNEQFF. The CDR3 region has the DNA TGTGCCAGCAGTTACAGCGGGGCGTGGCGGGACCAGAGCTCCTACAATGAGCAGTTCTTC.

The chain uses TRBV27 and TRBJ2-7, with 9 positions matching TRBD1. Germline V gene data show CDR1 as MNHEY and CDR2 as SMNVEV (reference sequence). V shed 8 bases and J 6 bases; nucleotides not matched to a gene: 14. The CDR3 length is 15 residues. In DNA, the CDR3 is TGTGCCAGCGCATCCTCCGGGACAGGGAGGCGCGAGCAGTACTTC. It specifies CASASSGTGRREQYF.

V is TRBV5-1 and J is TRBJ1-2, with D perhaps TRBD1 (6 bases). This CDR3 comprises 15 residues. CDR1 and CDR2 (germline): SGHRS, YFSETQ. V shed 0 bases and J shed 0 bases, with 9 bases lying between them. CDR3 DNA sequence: TGCGCCAGCAGCTTGGGAACAGGGACTAACTATGGCTACACCTTC. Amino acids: CASSLGTGTNYGYTF.

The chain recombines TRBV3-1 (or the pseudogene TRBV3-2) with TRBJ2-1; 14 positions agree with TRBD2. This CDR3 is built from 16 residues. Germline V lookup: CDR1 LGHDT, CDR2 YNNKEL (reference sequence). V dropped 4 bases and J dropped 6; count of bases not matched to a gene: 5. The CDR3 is CASSPRLAGGINEQFF. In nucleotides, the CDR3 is TGTGCCAGCAGCCCACGACTAGCGGGAGGGATCAATGAGCAGTTCTTC.

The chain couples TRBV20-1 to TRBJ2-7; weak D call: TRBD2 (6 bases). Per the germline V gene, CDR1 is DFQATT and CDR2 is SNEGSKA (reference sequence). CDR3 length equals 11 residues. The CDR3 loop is CRKRGDYEQYF. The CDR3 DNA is TGCAGAAAGCGCGGGGACTACGAGCAGTACTTC.

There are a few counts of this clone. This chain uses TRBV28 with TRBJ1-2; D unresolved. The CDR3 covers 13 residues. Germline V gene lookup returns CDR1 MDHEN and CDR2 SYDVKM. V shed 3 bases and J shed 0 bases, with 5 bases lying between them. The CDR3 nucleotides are TGTGCCAGCAGTTTCGGGACTAACTATGGCTACACCTTC. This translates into CASSFGTNYGYTF.

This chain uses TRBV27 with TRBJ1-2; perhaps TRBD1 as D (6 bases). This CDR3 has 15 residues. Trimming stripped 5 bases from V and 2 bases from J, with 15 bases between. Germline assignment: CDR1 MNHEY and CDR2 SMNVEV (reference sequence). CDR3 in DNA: TGTGCCAGCAGTGAAACCGGGACAACCAACTATGGCTACACCTTC. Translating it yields CASSETGTTNYGYTF.

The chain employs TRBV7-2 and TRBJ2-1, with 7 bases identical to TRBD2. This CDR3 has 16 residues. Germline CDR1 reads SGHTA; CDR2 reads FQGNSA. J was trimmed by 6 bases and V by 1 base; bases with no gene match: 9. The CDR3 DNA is TGTGCCAGCAGCTTAGACGGGACTACCCCTTTCAATGAGCAGTTCTTC. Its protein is CASSLDGTTPFNEQFF.

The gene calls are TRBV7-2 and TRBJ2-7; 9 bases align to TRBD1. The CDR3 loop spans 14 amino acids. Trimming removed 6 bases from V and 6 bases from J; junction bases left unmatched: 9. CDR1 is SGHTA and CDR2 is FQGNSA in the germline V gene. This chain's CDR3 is CASRSGTGFSEQYF. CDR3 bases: TGTGCCAGCAGGTCCGGGACAGGGTTTTCCGAGCAGTACTTC. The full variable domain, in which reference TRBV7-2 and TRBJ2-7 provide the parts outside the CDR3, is GAGVSQSPSNKVTEKGKDVELRCDPISGHTALYWYRQSLGQGLEFLIYFQGNSAPDKSGLPSDRFSAERTGGSVSTLTIQRTQQEDSAVYLCASRSGTGFSEQYFGPGTRLTVT.

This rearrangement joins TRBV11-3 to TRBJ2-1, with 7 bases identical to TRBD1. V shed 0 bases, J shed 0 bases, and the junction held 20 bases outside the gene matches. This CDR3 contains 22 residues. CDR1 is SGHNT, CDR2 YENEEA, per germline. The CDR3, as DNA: TGTGCCAGCAGCTTAGATGCACCCGGGGACAGTTATAAAAAGAGCTCCTACAATGAGCAGTTCTTC. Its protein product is CASSLDAPGDSYKKSSYNEQFF.

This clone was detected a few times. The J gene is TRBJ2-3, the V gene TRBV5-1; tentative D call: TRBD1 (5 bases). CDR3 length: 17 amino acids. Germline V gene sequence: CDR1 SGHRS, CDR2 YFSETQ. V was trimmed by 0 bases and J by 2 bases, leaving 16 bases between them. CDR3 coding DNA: TGCGCCAGCAGCTTGGTTTCAAGGGGCGCGAACACAGATACGCAGTATTTT. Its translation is CASSLVSRGANTDTQYF.

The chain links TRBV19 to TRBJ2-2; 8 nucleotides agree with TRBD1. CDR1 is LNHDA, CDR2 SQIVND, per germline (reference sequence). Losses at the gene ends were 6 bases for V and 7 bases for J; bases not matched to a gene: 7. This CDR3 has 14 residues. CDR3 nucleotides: TGTGCCAGTAGGCTGTTGACAGGGGTCGGGGAGCTGTTTTTT. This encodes CASRLLTGVGELFF.

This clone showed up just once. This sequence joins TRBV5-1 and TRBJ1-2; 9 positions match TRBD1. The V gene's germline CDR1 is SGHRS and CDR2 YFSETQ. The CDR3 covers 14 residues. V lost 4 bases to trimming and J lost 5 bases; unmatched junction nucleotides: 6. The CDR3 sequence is CASSMGQGQYGYTF. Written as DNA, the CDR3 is TGCGCCAGCAGCATGGGACAGGGACAATATGGCTACACCTTC.

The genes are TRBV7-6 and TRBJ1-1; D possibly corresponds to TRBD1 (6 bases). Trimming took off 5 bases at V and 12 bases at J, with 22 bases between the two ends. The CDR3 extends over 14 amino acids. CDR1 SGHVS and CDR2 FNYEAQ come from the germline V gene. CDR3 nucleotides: TGTGCCAGCAGCCCTGTGGATGGACAGAGGATAACTTTCTTT. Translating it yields CASSPVDGQRITFF.

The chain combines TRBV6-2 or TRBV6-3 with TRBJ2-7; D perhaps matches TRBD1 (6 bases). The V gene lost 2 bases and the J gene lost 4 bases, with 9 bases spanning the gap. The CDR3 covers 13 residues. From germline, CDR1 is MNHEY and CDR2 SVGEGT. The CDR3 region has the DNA TGTGCCAGCAGTTACGGGACACCTTACGAGCAGTACTTC. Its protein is CASSYGTPYEQYF.

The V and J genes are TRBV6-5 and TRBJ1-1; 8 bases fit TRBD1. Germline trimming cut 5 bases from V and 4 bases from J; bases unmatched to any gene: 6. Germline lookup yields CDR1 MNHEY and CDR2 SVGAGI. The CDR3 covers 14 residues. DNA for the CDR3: TGTGCCAGCAGTAGGGAACAGGGGGTCACTGAAGCTTTCTTT. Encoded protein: CASSREQGVTEAFF.